The sequence of this T cell receptor beta chain was determined in a study of T cells after yellow fever vaccination. This clonotype showed up many times. V lost 5 bases and J 1 base, leaving 11 bases between the germline ends. The CDR3 spans 14 residues. The germline V gene has CDR1 LNHDA and CDR2 SQIVND (reference sequence). UMIs were added to TCR cDNA along with a universal primer site when it was made by 5'RACE template switching. MiXCR was run by TCRdb on the 5' RACE reads, yielding one entry per CDR3 protein. Of hundreds of thousands of distinct CDR3 sequences in the sample, about 13% were seen once.

The rearrangement joins TRBV19 to TRBJ2-5; D not resolved. This clonotype was sampled from a man aged 25-45 years who received the YFV17D yellow fever vaccine. The sequencing here drew on PBMCs, taken on the day of the yellow fever booster vaccination. The DNA of the CDR3 is TGTGCCAGTAGTTCTCATGGGTTCCAAGAGACCCAGTACTTC. Amino acids: CASSSHGFQETQYF.